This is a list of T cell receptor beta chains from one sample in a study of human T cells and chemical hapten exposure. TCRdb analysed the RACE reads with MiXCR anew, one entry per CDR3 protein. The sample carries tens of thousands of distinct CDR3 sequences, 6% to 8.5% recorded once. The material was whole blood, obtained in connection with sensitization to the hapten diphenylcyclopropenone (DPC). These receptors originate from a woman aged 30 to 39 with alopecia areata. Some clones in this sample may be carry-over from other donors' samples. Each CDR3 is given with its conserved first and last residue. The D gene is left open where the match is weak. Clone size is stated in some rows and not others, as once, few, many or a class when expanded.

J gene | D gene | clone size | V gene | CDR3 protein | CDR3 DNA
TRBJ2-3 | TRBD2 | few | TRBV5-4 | CASSWRLAGASTDTQYF | TGTGCCAGCAGCTGGCGACTAGCGGGGGCTAGCACAGATACGCAGTATTTT
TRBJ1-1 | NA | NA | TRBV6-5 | CASSYSSPGTDLNTEAFF | TGTGCCAGCAGTTACTCTTCCCCGGGGACGGATCTTAACACTGAAGCTTTCTTT
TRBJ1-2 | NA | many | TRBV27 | CASSLKSVGYGYTF | TGTGCCAGCAGTTTAAAATCGGTCGGCTATGGCTACACCTTC
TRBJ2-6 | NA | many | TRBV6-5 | CASSADINRGTGANVLTF | TGTGCCAGCAGCGCAGATATAAACCGGGGAACCGGGGCCAACGTCCTGACTTTC
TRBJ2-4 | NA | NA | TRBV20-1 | CSARDSGVVKNIQYF | TGCAGTGCTAGGGACAGCGGGGTTGTCAAAAACATTCAGTACTTC
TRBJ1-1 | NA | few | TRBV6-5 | CASQKQTMNTEAFF | TGTGCCAGCCAGAAACAGACCATGAACACTGAAGCTTTCTTT
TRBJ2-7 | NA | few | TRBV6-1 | CAIPQGNEQYF | TGTGCCATCCCACAGGGCAACGAGCAGTACTTC
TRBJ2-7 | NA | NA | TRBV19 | CASRLDRLAYEQYF | TGTGCCAGTAGACTCGACAGGCTCGCCTACGAGCAGTACTTC
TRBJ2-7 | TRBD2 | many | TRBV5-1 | CASSPALAGGNYEQYF | TGCGCCAGCAGCCCGGCCCTAGCGGGGGGAAACTACGAGCAGTACTTC
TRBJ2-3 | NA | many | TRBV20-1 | CSANGGGANTDTQYF | TGCAGTGCCAACGGGGGCGGGGCCAACACAGATACGCAGTATTTT
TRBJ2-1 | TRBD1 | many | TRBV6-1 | CASGQGASNEQFF | TGTGCCAGTGGACAGGGGGCTTCCAATGAGCAGTTCTTC
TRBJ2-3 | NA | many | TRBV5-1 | CASSLNGLAWVTDTQYF | TGCGCCAGCAGCTTGAACGGGCTCGCTTGGGTGACAGATACGCAGTATTTT
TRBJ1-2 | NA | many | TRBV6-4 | CATKRPLPLNYGYTF | TGTGCCACCAAGAGACCCCTACCGCTTAACTATGGCTACACCTTC
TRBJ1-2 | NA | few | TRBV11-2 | CASSSGLYPNYGYTF | TGTGCCAGCAGCTCGGGACTTTACCCTAACTATGGCTACACCTTC
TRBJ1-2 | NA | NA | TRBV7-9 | CASSSWSGLLDYGYTF | TGTGCCAGCAGCTCCTGGTCGGGGTTGTTGGACTATGGCTACACCTTC
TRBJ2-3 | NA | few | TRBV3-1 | CASSQVRGGGDTQYF | TGTGCCAGCAGCCAAGTCCGAGGGGGTGGAGATACGCAGTATTTT
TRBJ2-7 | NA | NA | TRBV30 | CAWSPGPLIGQYF | TGTGCCTGGTCGCCGGGACCTCTTATTGGGCAGTACTTC
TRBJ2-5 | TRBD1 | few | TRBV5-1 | CASSPRTGGEETQYF | TGCGCCAGCAGCCCTAGGACAGGGGGTGAGGAGACCCAGTACTTC
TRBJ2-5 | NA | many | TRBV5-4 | CASSSGVGRETQYF | TGTGCCAGCAGCTCAGGGGTGGGTAGGGAGACCCAGTACTTC
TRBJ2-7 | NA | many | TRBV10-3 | CAISVEAYEQYF | TGTGCCATCAGTGTCGAAGCCTACGAGCAGTACTTC
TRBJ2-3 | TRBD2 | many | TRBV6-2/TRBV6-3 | CASIPGLDSDTQYF | TGTGCCAGCATCCCGGGACTAGACTCAGATACGCAGTATTTT
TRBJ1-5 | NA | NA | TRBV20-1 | CSAQSTVSNQPQHF | TGCAGTGCCCAATCGACAGTTAGCAATCAGCCCCAGCATTTT
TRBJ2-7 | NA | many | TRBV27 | CASSSSIGMADLYPYEQYF | TGTGCCAGCAGTTCTTCAATAGGAATGGCGGATTTGTATCCCTACGAGCAGTACTTC
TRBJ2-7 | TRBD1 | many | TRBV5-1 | CASSQPGTGAYEQYF | TGCGCCAGCAGCCAGCCCGGGACAGGGGCCTACGAGCAGTACTTC
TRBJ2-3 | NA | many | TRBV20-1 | CSARGRRGAGDTQYF | TGCAGTGCTAGAGGTCGAAGGGGGGCGGGAGATACGCAGTATTTT
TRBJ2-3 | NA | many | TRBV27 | CATAPSAGTDTQYF | TGTGCCACCGCCCCCAGCGCTGGCACAGATACGCAGTATTTT
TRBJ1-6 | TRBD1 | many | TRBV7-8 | CASSLNRGNSPLHF | TGTGCCAGCAGCCTTAACAGGGGTAATTCACCCCTCCACTTT
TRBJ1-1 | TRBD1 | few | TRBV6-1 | CASRYRASTGYLNTEAFF | TGTGCCAGCAGATACCGAGCGTCGACAGGGTACTTGAACACTGAAGCTTTCTTT
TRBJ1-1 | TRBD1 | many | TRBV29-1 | CSGGTGGKGEAFF | TGCAGCGGGGGTACAGGGGGCAAAGGTGAAGCTTTCTTT
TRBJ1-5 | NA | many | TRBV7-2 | CASSVQGDQPQHF | TGTGCCAGCAGCGTACAGGGTGATCAGCCCCAGCATTTT
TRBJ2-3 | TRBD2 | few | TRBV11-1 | CASSSQTSGGIDTQYF | TGTGCCAGCAGCTCCCAAACTAGCGGGGGAATAGATACGCAGTATTTT
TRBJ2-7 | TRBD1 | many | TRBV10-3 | CATPLGDRGATGGEQYF | TGTGCCACACCCCTAGGGGACAGGGGTGCTACTGGGGGCGAGCAGTACTTC
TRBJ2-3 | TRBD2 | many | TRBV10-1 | CASSDRGGTTDTQYF | TGCGCCAGCAGTGATCGGGGGGGGACCACAGATACGCAGTATTTT
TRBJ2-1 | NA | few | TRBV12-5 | CASGIPWNEQFF | TGTGCTAGTGGGATCCCCTGGAATGAGCAGTTCTTC
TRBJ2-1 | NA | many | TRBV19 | CASSMPESEQFF | TGTGCCAGTAGTATGCCGGAGAGTGAGCAGTTCTTC
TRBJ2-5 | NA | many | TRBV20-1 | CSASGDMKTQYF | TGCAGTGCTAGCGGAGACATGAAGACCCAGTACTTC
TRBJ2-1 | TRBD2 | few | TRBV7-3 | CASSLKSGGGSNEQFF | TGTGCCAGCAGCTTAAAAAGCGGGGGAGGCTCCAATGAGCAGTTCTTC
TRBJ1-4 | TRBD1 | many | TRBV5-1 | CASSATGTGGVGAEKLFF | TGCGCCAGCAGCGCTACCGGGACAGGGGGAGTCGGTGCTGAAAAACTGTTTTTT
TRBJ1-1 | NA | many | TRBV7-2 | CASSLVFGSTEAFF | TGTGCCAGCAGCTTAGTTTTCGGATCCACTGAAGCTTTCTTT
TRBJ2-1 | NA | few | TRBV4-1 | CASSQDGNEQFF | TGCGCCAGCAGCCAAGACGGGAATGAGCAGTTCTTC
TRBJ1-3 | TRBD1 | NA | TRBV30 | CACSGQGFGGNTIYF | TGTGCCTGCTCAGGACAGGGATTTGGCGGAAACACCATATATTTT
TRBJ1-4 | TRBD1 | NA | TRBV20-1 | CSAMPRTGVGEKLFF | TGCAGTGCTATGCCACGGACAGGGGTCGGGGAAAAACTGTTTTTT
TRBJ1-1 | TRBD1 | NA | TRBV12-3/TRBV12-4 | CASRGTGNTEAFF | TGTGCCAGCAGGGGGACAGGGAACACTGAAGCTTTCTTT
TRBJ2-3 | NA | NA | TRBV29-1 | CSVLRIPGTDTQYF | TGCAGCGTTTTAAGGATCCCGGGCACAGATACGCAGTATTTT
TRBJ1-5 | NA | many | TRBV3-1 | CASSQGRQPQHF | TGTGCCAGCAGCCAAGGTCGGCAGCCCCAGCATTTT
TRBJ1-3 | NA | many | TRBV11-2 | CASSLSGAGNTIYF | TGTGCCAGCAGCTTGTCAGGGGCTGGAAACACCATATATTTT
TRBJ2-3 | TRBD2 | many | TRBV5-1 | CASSSTSGGPDTQYF | TGCGCCAGCAGCTCCACTAGCGGGGGTCCAGATACGCAGTATTTT
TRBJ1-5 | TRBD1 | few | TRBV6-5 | CASSTRGQDQPQHF | TGTGCCAGCAGTACGAGGGGGCAGGATCAGCCCCAGCATTTT
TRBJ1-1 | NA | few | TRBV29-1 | CSVLRGTEAFF | TGCAGCGTTCTTAGGGGCACTGAAGCTTTCTTT
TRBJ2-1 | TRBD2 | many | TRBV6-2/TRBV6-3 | CASSYSRLAGLISYNEQFF | TGTGCCAGCAGTTACTCGAGACTAGCGGGGCTGATCTCCTACAATGAGCAGTTCTTC
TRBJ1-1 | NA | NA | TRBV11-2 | CASSLNQLTGLNTEAFF | TGTGCCAGCAGCTTAAACCAATTAACAGGGTTGAACACTGAAGCTTTCTTT
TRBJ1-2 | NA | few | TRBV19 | CASSIRTGHGYTF | TGTGCCAGTAGTATCCGGACGGGTCATGGCTACACCTTC
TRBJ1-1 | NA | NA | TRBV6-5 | CASSYVSSGMNTEAFF | TGTGCCAGCAGTTACGTCTCCAGCGGGATGAACACTGAAGCTTTCTTT
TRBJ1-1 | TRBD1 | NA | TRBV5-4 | CASSPPGGFTEAFF | TGTGCCAGCAGCCCACCAGGGGGCTTCACTGAAGCTTTCTTT
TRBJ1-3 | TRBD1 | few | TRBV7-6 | CASSPQGTGSGNTIYF | TGTGCCAGCAGCCCTCAAGGGACAGGCTCTGGAAACACCATATATTTT